This TCR beta chain appears in the sequencing data of a study of T-cell reconstitution after alpha-beta-depleted transplantation in children. Germline V lookup: CDR1 SGHRS, CDR2 YFSETQ. The CDR3 contains 18 residues. V trimming: 4 bases; J trimming: 0 bases; junction bases outside the gene matches: 9. Points from the study as a whole: Alpha-beta T cells about two months after transplant reportedly derived from several hundred expanded graft clones.

About this clonotype: What it recognizes is unknown.

The TCRbeta library was prepared with unique molecular identifiers. TCRdb re-called the PCR reads with MiXCR, one entry per CDR3 protein. The sample holds 750,000 to 950,000 distinct CDR3 sequences; about 15% are singletons and the top ten take around 4.5%. J is TRBJ2-1 and V is TRBV5-1, with TRBD2 identical over 11 bases. This clonotype was sampled from a male patient aged 10 to 17 who had a stem cell transplant for acute lymphoblastic leukemia, so the T cells may come from the graft donor. The starting material was PBMCs, mostly from graft donor cells, obtained 360 days after TCRalphabeta/CD19-depleted stem cell transplant. Here the CDR3 reads CASSAMTSGTSSYNEQFF. The CDR3 nucleotides read TGCGCCAGCAGCGCCATGACTAGCGGGACCAGCTCCTACAATGAGCAGTTCTTC.